Presented here are 4 T cell receptor beta chains from one specimen sequenced in a study of blood T cell repertoires in COVID-19. Sequencing was performed with immunoSEQ multiplex PCR; in TCRdb, only in-frame clones are kept and a portion is missing. The table includes approximately 210,000 clones, 70% to 90% detected once. The sample taken for sequencing was peripheral blood. These receptors were obtained from a woman aged 70-85 years with active or convalescent COVID-19.

Turning to this clone: The sample carries other DNA sequences with the same CDR3. The chain joins TRBV12-3 or TRBV12-4 to TRBJ2-7, with D perhaps TRBD1 (6 bases). V shed 3 bases and J shed 3 bases, with 6 bases lying between them. This CDR3 is 12 amino acids long. The CDR3 bases are TGTGCCAGCAGTTTGACAGGCTACGAGCAGTACTTC. As protein: CASSLTGYEQYF.

CDR3 bases: TGTGCCAGCAGCTTCAGCGGGGGGGCCACAGATACGCAGTATTTT. The encoded protein is CASSFSGGATDTQYF. The V call is TRBV11-1, the J call TRBJ2-3; 10 nucleotides match TRBD2. V lost 3 bases and J lost 2; bases outside the gene matches: 2. The CDR3 runs to 15 residues. Germline CDR1 and CDR2: SGHAT and FQDESV (reference sequence). Full variable domain (rest looked up from reference TRBV11-1 and TRBJ2-3): EAEVAQSPRYKITEKSQAVAFWCDPISGHATLYWYRQILGQGPELLVQFQDESVVDDSQLPKDRFSAERLKGVDSTLKIQPAELGDSAMYLCASSFSGGATDTQYFGPGTRLTVL.

The rearrangement uses TRBV11-2 and TRBJ2-6; 7 bases agree with TRBD1. CDR3 length: 18 residues. The junction had 7 bases not matched to a gene; V was cut back by 1 base and J by 1 base. CDR1 and CDR2 from the germline V gene are SGHAT and FQNNGV. The CDR3 spells CASSLVRKGQSGANVLTF. The CDR3 DNA follows: TGTGCCAGCAGCTTAGTTCGCAAGGGACAGTCTGGGGCCAACGTCCTGACTTTC. Full variable domain (outside the CDR3, taken from reference TRBV11-2 and TRBJ2-6): EAGVAQSPRYKIIEKRQSVAFWCNPISGHATLYWYQQILGQGPKLLIQFQNNGVVDDSQLPKDRFSAERLKGVDSTLKIQPAKLEDSAVYLCASSLVRKGQSGANVLTFGAGSRLTVL.

V usage is TRBV19 and J usage is TRBJ1-5, with 8 bases aligning to TRBD1. The CDR3 spans 16 residues. With 5 bases clipped from V and 1 base from J, the junction kept 7 bases outside the gene matches. Germline V lookup: CDR1 LNHDA, CDR2 SQIVND (reference sequence). CDR3 DNA: TGTGCCAGTAGTTCGTGGACAGGGAGAAGCAATCAGCCCCAGCATTTT. Its protein is CASSSWTGRSNQPQHF.